The text below deals with one TCR beta chain. Antigen specificity is unknown. The data were taken from a study of OX40 agonist ivuxolimab in advanced cancers. Study-wide findings and caveats: Compared with CD4+, CD8+ T cells on average had more expanded clones. CD4+ and CD8+ T cells in blood underwent clonal expansion by week 6 at 0.1 to 3.0 mg/kg.

Germline CDR1 MNHEY, CDR2 SVGAGI. The CDR3 is made up of 13 amino acids. Germline trimming cut 6 bases from V and 2 bases from J; bases unmatched to any gene: 3. Clones were sequenced by immunoSEQ multiplex PCR, and TCRdb holds only the in-frame ones, with some missing. The data hold 65,000 to 70,000 clones, with about nine tenths observed a single time. The specimen comprised CD4+ or CD8+ T cells sorted from blood, sampled in a trial of the OX40 agonist ivuxolimab. The TCR comes from an adult with an advanced solid tumor such as melanoma, head and neck, liver or kidney cancer. The chain links TRBV6-5 to TRBJ2-5, with 7 bases aligning to TRBD1. The CDR3 DNA reads as TGTGCCAGCAGCAGACAGGGACAAGAGACCCAGTACTTC. Translating it yields CASSRQGQETQYF.